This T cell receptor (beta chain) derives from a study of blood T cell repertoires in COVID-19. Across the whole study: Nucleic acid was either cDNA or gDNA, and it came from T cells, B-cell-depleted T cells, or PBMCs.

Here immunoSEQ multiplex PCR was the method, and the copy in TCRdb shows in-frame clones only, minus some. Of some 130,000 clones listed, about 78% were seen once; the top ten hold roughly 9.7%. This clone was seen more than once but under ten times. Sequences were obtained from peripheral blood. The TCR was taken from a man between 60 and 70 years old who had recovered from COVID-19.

CDR3 bases: TGCGCCAGCAGCCAAGTGATAGGGGGAAATTCACCCCTCCACTTT. Translation: CASSQVIGGNSPLHF. The chain combines TRBV4-3 with TRBJ1-6, with D maybe TRBD1 (6 bases). The V end was cut by 1 base, the J end by 7 bases, with 11 bases between. The CDR3 length is 15 residues. CDR1 and CDR2 (germline): LGHNA, YSLEER.